A single T cell receptor (beta chain) is shown here with its context. Its antigen is unknown. The data derive from a study of T-cell reconstitution after alpha-beta-depleted transplantation in children. Study-wide results and caveats: One year after transplant, T-cell counts and diversity came mostly from newly produced T cells. Several hundred expanded graft clones reportedly were the source of alpha-beta T cells about two months after transplant. It was surviving recipient T cells and thymic progenitors that gave some patients high TCRbeta diversity at day 60.

V was pared by 5 bases and J by 2 bases, with 4 bases of the junction left unmatched. Per the germline V gene, CDR1 is SNHLY and CDR2 is FYNNEI. The CDR3 is 16 amino acids. The authors prepared the TCRbeta library with unique molecular identifiers. TCRdb reprocessed the PCR reads via MiXCR and lists one record per CDR3 protein. The table lists 500,000 to 750,000 distinct CDR3 sequences, over 20% of them singletons. The rearrangement joins TRBV2 to TRBJ2-1; 12 positions match TRBD2. The receptor's source is a boy in the first two years of life with Wiskott-Aldrich syndrome, due to receive a stem cell transplant. Sequencing was performed on PBMCs, taken before TCRalphabeta/CD19-depleted stem cell transplant. CDR3 DNA sequence: TGTGCCAGCAGTAAGGGACTAGCGGGCACCTACAATGAGCAGTTCTTC. This encodes CASSKGLAGTYNEQFF.